A selection of T cell receptor beta chains follows, all from one sample in a study of radiation and T cells in renal cell carcinoma. Profiled with immunoSEQ multiplex PCR; TCRdb holds only in-frame clones, not every one. The top ten clones hold around 3% of a sample with 100,000 to 150,000 clones, roughly 80% of them seen once. Sequenced here: blood, sampled from a patient whose treatment included radiotherapy and nephrectomy. Every receptor here comes from a woman aged 60-75 years with renal cell carcinoma. CDR3s include the opening cysteine and the closing phenylalanine or tryptophan. The order of the fields is D gene, clone size, CDR3 length, J gene, V gene, CDR3 DNA, CDR3 protein. D genes are given only for firm matches. A row's size may be missing; if present it is once, few, many or a size class.

D gene: NA
clone size: NA
CDR3 length: 18
J gene: TRBJ2-3
V gene: TRBV11-3
CDR3 DNA: TGTGCCAGCAGCTTAGGGACCGGGGGGCCCCTTAGCACAGATACGCAGTATTTT
CDR3 protein: CASSLGTGGPLSTDTQYF

D gene: NA
clone size: NA
CDR3 length: 13
J gene: TRBJ2-7
V gene: TRBV4-1
CDR3 DNA: TGCGCCAGCAGCCAAGATACTCCGTACGAGCAGTACTTC
CDR3 protein: CASSQDTPYEQYF

D gene: NA
clone size: NA
CDR3 length: 14
J gene: TRBJ1-5
V gene: TRBV18
CDR3 DNA: TGTGCCAGCTCACAATTGGACAGAAATCAGCCCCAGCATTTT
CDR3 protein: CASSQLDRNQPQHF

D gene: NA
clone size: NA
CDR3 length: 14
J gene: TRBJ1-4
V gene: TRBV5-6
CDR3 DNA: TGTGCCAGCAGCTTGGACGGTGTTGATGAAAAACTGTTTTTT
CDR3 protein: CASSLDGVDEKLFF

D gene: NA
clone size: NA
CDR3 length: 14
J gene: TRBJ1-5
V gene: TRBV2
CDR3 DNA: TGTGCCAGCAAGTGGGCTACCACGGTTCAGCCCCAGCATTTT
CDR3 protein: CASKWATTVQPQHF

D gene: NA
clone size: NA
CDR3 length: 16
J gene: TRBJ1-3
V gene: TRBV5-1
CDR3 DNA: TGCGCCAGCAGCTTGGGGCAGGCGTCCTCTGGAAACACCATATATTTT
CDR3 protein: CASSLGQASSGNTIYF

D gene: NA
clone size: NA
CDR3 length: 12
J gene: TRBJ2-3
V gene: TRBV7-9
CDR3 DNA: TGTGCCAGCAGCTCGACCCCAGATACGCAGTATTTT
CDR3 protein: CASSSTPDTQYF

D gene: NA
clone size: NA
CDR3 length: 16
J gene: TRBJ1-2
V gene: TRBV25-1
CDR3 DNA: TGTGCCAGCAGTGAATACGTGGCAGGGTCGCTCTATGGCTACACCTTC
CDR3 protein: CASSEYVAGSLYGYTF

D gene: NA
clone size: NA
CDR3 length: 12
J gene: TRBJ1-2
V gene: TRBV6-1
CDR3 DNA: TGTGCCAGCAGTGACCTAAAGGAAGGCTACACCTTC
CDR3 protein: CASSDLKEGYTF

D gene: NA
clone size: NA
CDR3 length: 16
J gene: TRBJ2-3
V gene: TRBV2
CDR3 DNA: TGTGCCAGCACCCCCCGGAGTCGGCAGGGAATAGATACGCAGTATTTT
CDR3 protein: CASTPRSRQGIDTQYF

D gene: TRBD1
clone size: once
CDR3 length: 12
J gene: TRBJ1-2
V gene: TRBV29-1
CDR3 DNA: TGCAGCGTTGCGGGACAGCACTATGGCTACACCTTC
CDR3 protein: CSVAGQHYGYTF

D gene: TRBD1
clone size: NA
CDR3 length: 11
J gene: TRBJ1-2
V gene: TRBV20-1
CDR3 DNA: TGCAGTGCTAACTCAGGGGGCGGCTACACCTTC
CDR3 protein: CSANSGGGYTF

D gene: TRBD1
clone size: NA
CDR3 length: 16
J gene: TRBJ1-4
V gene: TRBV5-1
CDR3 DNA: TGCGCCAGCAGCTCTACAGGGGTGGAGACTAATGAAAAACTGTTTTTT
CDR3 protein: CASSSTGVETNEKLFF

D gene: NA
clone size: NA
CDR3 length: 13
J gene: TRBJ1-2
V gene: TRBV9
CDR3 DNA: TGTGCCAGCAGCGTAGAGGCAGGCGCTGGCTACACCTTC
CDR3 protein: CASSVEAGAGYTF

D gene: NA
clone size: NA
CDR3 length: 16
J gene: TRBJ2-3
V gene: TRBV7-9
CDR3 DNA: TGTGCCAGCAGCCCAACCCTTGGCGGGACCACAGATACGCAGTATTTT
CDR3 protein: CASSPTLGGTTDTQYF

D gene: NA
clone size: once
CDR3 length: 14
J gene: TRBJ2-2
V gene: TRBV7-3
CDR3 DNA: TGTGCCAGCAGAATACAGGGGAACACCGGGGAGCTGTTTTTT
CDR3 protein: CASRIQGNTGELFF

D gene: TRBD2
clone size: NA
CDR3 length: 17
J gene: TRBJ2-1
V gene: TRBV9
CDR3 DNA: TGTGCCAGCAGCGAGGGGACTAGCGGGAAATCCTACAATGAGCAGTTCTTC
CDR3 protein: CASSEGTSGKSYNEQFF

D gene: NA
clone size: NA
CDR3 length: 14
J gene: TRBJ1-2
V gene: TRBV30
CDR3 DNA: TGTGCCTGGAGTGTACTGTCTTCTTCGGGGGGCTACACCTTC
CDR3 protein: CAWSVLSSSGGYTF

D gene: TRBD2
clone size: NA
CDR3 length: 17
J gene: TRBJ2-3
V gene: TRBV25-1
CDR3 DNA: TGTGCCAGCAGTGCCCACCGACTAGCGGGGGGGGGAGATACGCAGTATTTT
CDR3 protein: CASSAHRLAGGGDTQYF

D gene: NA
clone size: NA
CDR3 length: 14
J gene: TRBJ2-7
V gene: TRBV15
CDR3 DNA: TGTGCCACCAGCAGTACCGGACCGAGCTACGAGCAGTACTTC
CDR3 protein: CATSSTGPSYEQYF

D gene: TRBD2
clone size: NA
CDR3 length: 16
J gene: TRBJ2-7
V gene: TRBV4-3
CDR3 DNA: TGCGCCAGCAGCCAAGAGCGAACTAGCGGGATCGGAGAGCAGTACTTC
CDR3 protein: CASSQERTSGIGEQYF

D gene: NA
clone size: once
CDR3 length: 13
J gene: TRBJ2-5
V gene: TRBV10-3
CDR3 DNA: TGTGCCATCTCAGCGGGCCTCCAAGAGACCCAGTACTTC
CDR3 protein: CAISAGLQETQYF

D gene: NA
clone size: NA
CDR3 length: 15
J gene: TRBJ1-1
V gene: TRBV5-1
CDR3 DNA: TGCGCCAGCAGCTTGGAGGCAGGGGCTAACACTGAAGCTTTCTTT
CDR3 protein: CASSLEAGANTEAFF

D gene: TRBD2
clone size: NA
CDR3 length: 12
J gene: TRBJ2-5
V gene: TRBV29-1
CDR3 DNA: TGCAGCGCGGGGAGGGGCGGCGAGACCCAGTACTTC
CDR3 protein: CSAGRGGETQYF

D gene: NA
clone size: NA
CDR3 length: 15
J gene: TRBJ2-2
V gene: TRBV28
CDR3 DNA: TGTGCCAGCAGTTTCGTCCAGGGGAACACCGGGGAGCTGTTTTTT
CDR3 protein: CASSFVQGNTGELFF

D gene: TRBD2
clone size: few
CDR3 length: 17
J gene: TRBJ2-5
V gene: TRBV9
CDR3 DNA: TGTGCCAGCAGCGTAGGGAGGGCTAGCGGGGGAGTGGAGACCCAGTACTTC
CDR3 protein: CASSVGRASGGVETQYF

D gene: TRBD1
clone size: few
CDR3 length: 14
J gene: TRBJ1-1
V gene: TRBV4-1
CDR3 DNA: TGCGCCAGCAGCCAAGTTACAGGGGGGACTGAAGCTTTCTTT
CDR3 protein: CASSQVTGGTEAFF

D gene: TRBD2
clone size: NA
CDR3 length: 15
J gene: TRBJ2-1
V gene: TRBV5-6
CDR3 DNA: TGTGCCAGCAGCTGGGGAGGGATAAGCTACAATGAGCAGTTCTTC
CDR3 protein: CASSWGGISYNEQFF

D gene: NA
clone size: NA
CDR3 length: 10
J gene: TRBJ1-1
V gene: TRBV29-1
CDR3 DNA: TGCAGCGTTGGGGACACTGAAGCTTTCTTT
CDR3 protein: CSVGDTEAFF

D gene: TRBD1
clone size: NA
CDR3 length: 13
J gene: TRBJ1-1
V gene: TRBV29-1
CDR3 DNA: TGCAGCGTTGATCCCGGACAGGGCTATGAAGCTTTCTTT
CDR3 protein: CSVDPGQGYEAFF

D gene: NA
clone size: NA
CDR3 length: 14
J gene: TRBJ1-1
V gene: TRBV6-5
CDR3 DNA: TGTGCCAGCAGTTGGGACGCGCGGCACACTGAAGCTTTCTTT
CDR3 protein: CASSWDARHTEAFF

D gene: NA
clone size: NA
CDR3 length: 14
J gene: TRBJ2-5
V gene: TRBV27
CDR3 DNA: TGTGCCAGCAGTACCCCGGGCATTCGGGAGACCCAGTACTTC
CDR3 protein: CASSTPGIRETQYF

D gene: NA
clone size: NA
CDR3 length: 14
J gene: TRBJ2-2
V gene: TRBV2
CDR3 DNA: TGTGCCAGCAGTGGGAGGCGGACCACCGGGGAGCTGTTTTTT
CDR3 protein: CASSGRRTTGELFF

D gene: NA
clone size: few
CDR3 length: 14
J gene: TRBJ2-5
V gene: TRBV5-1
CDR3 DNA: TGCGCCAGCAGCTTGGGGGGCCCCCAAGAGACCCAGTACTTC
CDR3 protein: CASSLGGPQETQYF

D gene: TRBD1
clone size: NA
CDR3 length: 17
J gene: TRBJ2-3
V gene: TRBV10-1
CDR3 DNA: TGCGCCAGCAGTTCTACCGGGACAGGGACGGGCACAGATACGCAGTATTTT
CDR3 protein: CASSSTGTGTGTDTQYF

D gene: TRBD1
clone size: few
CDR3 length: 13
J gene: TRBJ2-3
V gene: TRBV30
CDR3 DNA: TGTGCCTGGGGGGACAGGGAGACAGATACGCAGTATTTT
CDR3 protein: CAWGDRETDTQYF

D gene: NA
clone size: NA
CDR3 length: 15
J gene: TRBJ1-5
V gene: TRBV4-2
CDR3 DNA: TGTGCCAGCAGCCAGAACCTCAATAGCAATCAGCCCCAGCATTTT
CDR3 protein: CASSQNLNSNQPQHF

D gene: TRBD1
clone size: NA
CDR3 length: 14
J gene: TRBJ2-1
V gene: TRBV6-1
CDR3 DNA: TGTGCCAGTGGATCCGGGACAGCCAACAATGAGCAGTTCTTC
CDR3 protein: CASGSGTANNEQFF

D gene: NA
clone size: NA
CDR3 length: 14
J gene: TRBJ2-7
V gene: TRBV4-1
CDR3 DNA: TGCGCCAGCAGCGCCCGGGACGGAGACTACGAGCAGTACTTC
CDR3 protein: CASSARDGDYEQYF

D gene: NA
clone size: NA
CDR3 length: 15
J gene: TRBJ1-5
V gene: TRBV19
CDR3 DNA: TGTGCCAGTAGTATTTGGCATGGGGCGGATCAGCCCCAGCATTTT
CDR3 protein: CASSIWHGADQPQHF